The following is a TCR beta chain sequence with its context. Antigen unknown. Profiled with immunoSEQ multiplex PCR; TCRdb holds only in-frame clones, not every one. The repertoire holds more than 95,000 clones, about nine tenths seen once, with about 4.2% in the top ten. The data are from a study of T cell responses to AZD1222 COVID-19 vaccine. Study in general: The analysis combined second doses at about 4 or about 12 weeks. Study outcomes and limitations: Mostly white British, mostly female donors; authors suggested clonal diversity may be underestimated.

CDR3 length: 16 amino acids. The junction had 12 bases not matched to a gene; V was cut back by 4 bases and J by 5 bases. The sample here was peripheral blood, taken on day 0 of AZD1222 vaccination. The V call is TRBV5-3, the J call TRBJ1-2; 9 bases line up with TRBD1. TRBV5-3 is classed as an ORF, of uncertain function. This clonotype originated in an adult in good health. The CDR3 DNA sequence: TGTGCCAGAAGCGCGATCCGGGACAGGGAGGTTTATGGCTACACCTTC. As protein: CARSAIRDREVYGYTF.